The next 21 T cell receptor beta chains were all read from a single sample in a study of cytomegalovirus exposure and HLA in healthy donors. PCR used 60 Vbeta primers and 13 Jbeta primers. Sequenced by immunoSEQ multiplex PCR; TCRdb stores in-frame clones only, minus some. Of 200,000 to 250,000 clones listed, around 70% are singletons. What was sequenced was PBMCs. The receptors derive from a man between 40 and 49 years old in good health and CMV-seropositive.

The sample holds one count of this clone. The V gene is TRBV5-1, the J gene TRBJ2-7, with TRBD1 matching over 8 bases. Trimming took 2 bases from V and 2 from J; bases not matched to a gene: 6. The V gene's germline CDR1 is SGHRS and CDR2 YFSETQ. This CDR3 region has 15 residues. CDR3 protein: CASSLLSGQAYEQYF. CDR3 DNA: TGCGCCAGCAGCTTACTATCGGGACAGGCCTACGAGCAGTACTTC.

V usage is TRBV5-4 and J usage is TRBJ2-5, with TRBD2 as a possible D gene (7 bases). This CDR3 has 15 amino acids. The V and J ends lost 7 bases and 7 bases respectively, with 23 bases between them. CDR1 SGHNT and CDR2 YYREEE come from the germline V gene (reference sequence). This CDR3 is CASQKRTSRGTTQYF. In DNA form, the CDR3 reads TGTGCCAGCCAGAAAAGGACTAGTAGGGGGACGACCCAGTACTTC.

The CDR3 DNA sequence: TGTGCCAGCAGTTCCCCCCGACACTCTGGAAACACCATATATTTT. Translating it yields CASSSPRHSGNTIYF. The genes are TRBV6-1 and TRBJ1-3; D is unclear. Trimming shortened V by 5 bases and J by 0 bases, and 11 bases separated the two germline ends. The germline V gene encodes CDR1 MNHNS and CDR2 SASEGT. This CDR3 contains 15 residues.

The rearrangement joins TRBV2 to TRBJ1-2; D call uncertain. Germline V gene lookup returns CDR1 SNHLY and CDR2 FYNNEI. This CDR3 has 13 amino acids. V lost 5 bases and J lost 7, with 14 bases in between. CDR3 sequence (DNA): TGTGCCAGCAGTACCACCTACCCGCGTGGCTACACCTTC. It yields the protein CASSTTYPRGYTF. Combining the CDR3 with reference TRBV2 and TRBJ1-2 gives the whole variable domain EPEVTQTPSHQVTQMGQEVILRCVPISNHLYFYWYRQILGQKVEFLVSFYNNEISEKSEIFDDQFSVERPDGSNFTLKIRSTKLEDSAMYFCASSTTYPRGYTFGSGTRLTVV.

V usage is TRBV2 and J usage is TRBJ2-3, with D possibly TRBD2 on 6 matching bases. Per the germline V gene, CDR1 is SNHLY and CDR2 is FYNNEI. The CDR3 is made up of 14 amino acids. V was pared by 7 bases and J by 2 bases, with 13 bases between. DNA of the CDR3: TGTGCCAGCAATGTACTAGCTCCCACAGATACGCAGTATTTT. Translating gives CASNVLAPTDTQYF.

The chain uses TRBV19 and TRBJ1-4, with D possibly matching TRBD1 (6 bases). V lost 4 bases and J lost 0, with 9 bases in between. CDR1 LNHDA and CDR2 SQIVND come from the germline V gene (reference sequence). The CDR3 has 15 amino acids. The DNA for the CDR3 is TGTGCCAGTAGTACCTGGACAGCAACTAATGAAAAACTGTTTTTT. Encoded protein: CASSTWTATNEKLFF.

The chain combines TRBV7-2 with TRBJ2-7; 7 nucleotides agree with TRBD2. After removal of 4 bases from V and 0 bases from J, the junction contained 6 bases not matched to a gene. Per the germline V gene, CDR1 is SGHTA and CDR2 is FQGNSA. The CDR3 consists of 15 residues. CDR3 amino acids: CASSSSGVSSYEQYF. Here the CDR3 DNA reads TGTGCCAGCAGCTCGAGCGGGGTTAGCTCCTACGAGCAGTACTTC. The whole variable domain, filled in from reference TRBV7-2 and TRBJ2-7, reads GAGVSQSPSNKVTEKGKDVELRCDPISGHTALYWYRQSLGQGLEFLIYFQGNSAPDKSGLPSDRFSAERTGGSVSTLTIQRTQQEDSAVYLCASSSSGVSSYEQYFGPGTRLTVT.

This clone was observed a single time. V gene TRBV5-1 combines with J gene TRBJ2-5, with D possibly TRBD2 on 6 matching bases. In germline, CDR1 is SGHRS, CDR2 YFSETQ. Trimming shortened V by 2 bases and J by 1 base, and 15 bases separated the two germline ends. The CDR3 loop spans 16 amino acids. In DNA form, the CDR3 reads TGCGCCAGCAGCTTTCGCCTTGGAGCGGGCCAAGAGACCCAGTACTTC. The encoded protein is CASSFRLGAGQETQYF.

This clone was observed a single time. This chain connects TRBV11-1 to TRBJ2-7; D not resolved. Germline V gives CDR1 SGHAT, CDR2 FQDESV (reference sequence). Trimming shortened V by 1 base and J by 8 bases, and 12 bases separated the two germline ends. The CDR3 contains 13 residues. CDR3 in amino acids: CASSLGAISQQYF. The DNA of the CDR3 is TGTGCCAGCAGCTTAGGGGCAATCTCCCAGCAGTACTTC.

The chain carries TRBV5-8 and TRBJ2-3; a possible D gene is TRBD2 (5 bases). V was trimmed by 6 bases and J by 2 bases, leaving 10 bases between them. In germline, CDR1 is SGHTS, CDR2 YDEGEE. The CDR3 has 13 residues. The chain's CDR3 is CASIMRVTDTQYF. In nucleotides, the CDR3 is TGTGCCAGCATCATGCGGGTCACAGATACGCAGTATTTT.

The rearrangement joins TRBV2 to TRBJ1-1, with 10 positions matching TRBD1. Germline CDR1 reads SNHLY; CDR2 reads FYNNEI. V was pared by 5 bases and J by 4 bases, with 4 bases of the junction left unmatched. This CDR3 spans 14 amino acids. This chain's CDR3 is CASSTRQGATEAFF. DNA of the CDR3: TGTGCCAGCAGTACACGACAGGGGGCCACTGAAGCTTTCTTT.

V and J are TRBV7-7 and TRBJ2-5; 7 bases fit TRBD2. The CDR3 is 14 amino acids. The V gene end was trimmed by 7 bases and the J gene end by 5 bases; junction bases not matched to a gene: 10. In germline, CDR1 is SSHAT, CDR2 FNYEAQ (reference sequence). The CDR3 loop reads CASTRREVWETQYF. Written as DNA, the CDR3 is TGTGCCAGCACCCGACGGGAGGTTTGGGAGACCCAGTACTTC.

This clone has a handful of counts. The chain employs TRBV4-1 and TRBJ2-5; 8 bases are a match to TRBD1. The J call could be wrong; TRBJ2-7 is a better fit for the DNA end. The CDR3 consists of 14 residues. Germline CDR1 and CDR2: MGHRA and YSYEKL. DNA for the CDR3: TGCGCCAGCAGCCACGGCGACAGGGGCTACGAGCAGTACTTC. It yields the protein CASSHGDRGYEQYF.

In its sample, this clone was seen once. V and J are TRBV7-9 and TRBJ2-7; D might be TRBD1 (5 bases). The V gene lost 4 bases and the J gene lost 4 bases, with 14 bases spanning the gap. This CDR3 has 14 amino acids. Per the germline V gene, CDR1 is SEHNR and CDR2 is FQNEAQ (reference sequence). CDR3 nucleotide sequence: TGTGCCAGCAGCTACAGACAGTCCCAGTACGAGCAGTACTTC. It encodes CASSYRQSQYEQYF.

This clone was seen more than once but under ten times. CDR3 residues: CASSTYLRAYEQYF. In DNA form, the CDR3 reads TGTGCCAGTAGTACCTATTTGCGCGCCTACGAGCAGTACTTC. The chain carries TRBV19 and TRBJ2-7; D not resolved. The V gene lost 4 bases and the J gene lost 2 bases, with 12 bases spanning the gap. Per the germline V gene, CDR1 is LNHDA and CDR2 is SQIVND (reference sequence). CDR3 length: 14 amino acids. The variable domain in full, with the rest retrieved from reference TRBV19 and TRBJ2-7, is DGGITQSPKYLFRKEGQNVTLSCEQNLNHDAMYWYRQDPGQGLRLIYYSQIVNDFQKGDIAEGYSVSREKKESFPLTVTSAQKNPTAFYLCASSTYLRAYEQYFGPGTRLTVT.

In nucleotides, the CDR3 is TGTGCCAGCAGTTACGAGTACCAAGAGACCCAGTACTTC. It specifies CASSYEYQETQYF. This chain joins TRBV6-5 and TRBJ2-5; D gene uncertain. Germline lookup yields CDR1 MNHEY and CDR2 SVGAGI. Trimming stripped 2 bases from V and 0 bases from J, with 4 bases between. The CDR3 sequence is 13 residues long.

This clone occurred a few times. The chain links TRBV7-9 to TRBJ2-3, with 7 positions matching TRBD1. The V gene end was trimmed by 3 bases and the J gene end by 13 bases; junction bases not matched to a gene: 4. The CDR3 contains 11 residues. Germline values: CDR1 SEHNR, CDR2 FQNEAQ (reference sequence). CDR3 amino acids: CASSFGQEEYF. The CDR3, as DNA: TGTGCCAGCAGCTTTGGACAGGAGGAGTATTTT. The complete variable domain, with remaining parts taken from reference TRBV7-9 and TRBJ2-3, reads DTGVSQNPRHKITKRGQNVTFRCDPISEHNRLYWYRQTLGQGPEFLTYFQNEAQLEKSRLLSDRFSAERPKGSFSTLEIQRTEQGDSAMYLCASSFGQEEYFGPGTRLTVL.

The DNA of the CDR3 is TGTGCCAGCAGCGCAGGGGGCTCAACTAATGAAAAACTGTTTTTT. Its translation: CASSAGGSTNEKLFF. The chain recombines TRBV9 with TRBJ1-4, with 8 nucleotides matching TRBD1. Germline CDR1 and CDR2: SGDLS and YYNGEE. The length of the CDR3 is 15 residues. V trimming: 3 bases; J trimming: 0 bases; junction bases outside the gene matches: 1.

The chain is built from TRBV7-2 and TRBJ2-7; TRBD2 agrees at 7 bases. The germline CDR1 and CDR2 sequences are SGHTA and FQGNSA. The CDR3 totals 14 residues. After removal of 1 base from V and 3 bases from J, the junction contained 3 bases not matched to a gene. The chain's CDR3 is CASSLEGLYYEQYF. The CDR3 region has the DNA TGTGCCAGCAGCTTAGAGGGACTATACTACGAGCAGTACTTC.

This clone has more than one count but fewer than ten. The rearrangement joins TRBV21-1 to TRBJ2-5; the table's D call, TRBD1, has no DNA check behind it. TRBV21-1 is given as a pseudogene. The length of the CDR3 is 13 residues. CDR3 loop: CASFTGTDETQYF. CDR3 sequence (DNA): TGTGCCAGCTTTACAGGGACAGACGAGACCCAGTACTTC.

The table lists this clone with a few counts. The gene calls are TRBV25-1 and TRBJ1-2; D is undetermined. The germline V gene encodes CDR1 MGHDK and CDR2 SYGVNS. Trimming cost V 6 bases and J 1 base, with 12 bases left between them. CDR3 length equals 14 residues. CDR3 nucleotides: TGTGCCAGCAGGGACGCCGGGAATAACTATGGCTACACCTTC. It translates to CASRDAGNNYGYTF.